Shown below are 8 T cell receptor beta chains from a single sample sequenced in a study of blood T cell repertoires in COVID-19. This table comes from immunoSEQ multiplex PCR, and its TCRdb copy is limited to in-frame clones, with some not included. This sample has roughly 100,000 clones, with over 70% found just once. Sample: peripheral blood. Receptors originate from a human donor in a cohort sampled during active or convalescent COVID-19.

The rearrangement links TRBV7-9 to TRBJ2-1, with D maybe TRBD2 (5 bases). Trimming took 5 bases from V and 10 from J, leaving 12 bases between them. Germline CDR1 SEHNR, CDR2 FQNEAQ (reference sequence). The CDR3 sequence is 12 residues long. The CDR3: CASSPPGNEQFF. The CDR3 bases are TGTGCCAGCAGCCCCCCCGGGAACGAGCAGTTCTTC.

CDR3 sequence (DNA): TGTGCCTGGAGCCAAATAGCAGCGGAGACCCAGTACTTC. Its protein is CAWSQIAAETQYF. This rearrangement joins TRBV30 to TRBJ2-5; no reliable D call. The V end was cut by 3 bases, the J end by 5 bases, with 13 bases between. Germline values: CDR1 GTSNPN, CDR2 SVGIG (reference sequence). The CDR3 runs to 13 residues.

This chain uses TRBV4-3 with TRBJ1-2; 7 nucleotides match TRBD1. The CDR3 is 15 residues long. CDR1 and CDR2 (germline): LGHNA, YSLEER. J was trimmed by 2 bases and V by 6 bases; bases with no gene match: 9. The DNA of the CDR3 is TGCGCCAGCAGACCCACTCAACAGGGGAACTATGGCTACACCTTC. Translating it yields CASRPTQQGNYGYTF.

The rearrangement joins TRBV19 to TRBJ1-2, with D possibly TRBD1 on 5 matching bases. This CDR3 spans 14 amino acids. V lost 1 base and J 1 base, leaving 7 bases between the germline ends. Germline V gives CDR1 LNHDA, CDR2 SQIVND (reference sequence). The CDR3 DNA sequence: TGTGCCAGTAGTATAGGACAGCTTAACTATGGCTACACCTTC. It specifies CASSIGQLNYGYTF.

This chain joins TRBV24-1 and TRBJ2-7; 8 positions match TRBD1. CDR3 length: 12 residues. After removal of 9 bases from V and 2 bases from J, the junction contained 2 bases not matched to a gene. Germline CDR1 and CDR2: KGHDR and SFDVKD. CDR3 nucleotides: TGTGCCACCCAGGACAGGGCCTACGAGCAGTACTTC. It encodes CATQDRAYEQYF.

The rearrangement joins TRBV18 to TRBJ2-3; D uncertain. This CDR3 spans 14 amino acids. With 4 bases removed from V and 0 bases from J, the gap between germline ends came to 8 bases. The germline gives CDR1 KGHSH, CDR2 LQKENI. CDR3 in amino acids: CASSRRQSTDTQYF. The CDR3 coding sequence is TGTGCCAGCTCACGAAGACAAAGCACAGATACGCAGTATTTT. Looking up the rest from reference TRBV18 and TRBJ2-3 gives the full variable domain: NAGVMQNPRHLVRRRGQEARLRCSPMKGHSHVYWYRQLPEEGLKFMVYLQKENIIDESGMPKERFSAEFPKEGPSILRIQQVVRGDSAAYFCASSRRQSTDTQYFGPGTRLTVL.

This rearrangement joins TRBV18 to TRBJ1-3; the D is unclear. The CDR3 is 14 amino acids. V was cut by 8 bases and J by 2 bases, with 13 bases left in between. Germline CDR1 and CDR2: KGHSH and LQKENI. CDR3 nucleotide sequence: TGTGCCAGCCAACTCCCGGGAACTGGAAACACCATATATTTT. Protein product: CASQLPGTGNTIYF.

The J gene is TRBJ1-5, the V gene TRBV15; TRBD1 is a possible D gene (6 bases). The germline CDR1 and CDR2 sequences are LNHNV and YYDKDF (reference sequence). The V end was cut by 0 bases, the J end by 6 bases, with 12 bases between. The CDR3 is 15 residues long. The CDR3 loop is CATSRDRGEGQPQHF. CDR3 nucleotides: TGTGCCACCAGCAGAGATAGGGGGGAGGGTCAGCCCCAGCATTTT.